This note documents a single T cell receptor (beta chain) sequence. The sample originates from a study of blood T cell repertoires in COVID-19. Study context: From the United States, Italy and Spain came samples of acute and convalescent COVID-19. Sources were T cells, B-cell-depleted T cells, or PBMCs; the material itself was cDNA or gDNA.

In the original processing: Amplified reference gene primers provided the basis for estimating nucleated cell counts. The repertoire was sequenced with immunoSEQ multiplex PCR; TCRdb's copy has only in-frame clones and lacks some. The D gene and trimming were derived from the DNA, and the V and J assignments and clone size from that table. Of fewer than 250,000 clones in the sample, 75% to 90% were seen once. Per the germline V gene, CDR1 is MNHEY and CDR2 is SMNVEV (reference sequence). V gave up 0 bases and J gave up 6 bases, with 9 bases separating them. CDR3 length: 14 amino acids. The source of this sequence is a man aged 25 to 40 with acute or convalescent COVID-19. Sequencing was performed on peripheral blood. This chain joins TRBV27 and TRBJ2-1; a possible D gene is TRBD2 (5 bases). Here the CDR3 reads CASSLSSGVNEQFF. The CDR3 DNA sequence: TGTGCCAGCAGTTTATCTTCCGGGGTCAATGAGCAGTTCTTC.